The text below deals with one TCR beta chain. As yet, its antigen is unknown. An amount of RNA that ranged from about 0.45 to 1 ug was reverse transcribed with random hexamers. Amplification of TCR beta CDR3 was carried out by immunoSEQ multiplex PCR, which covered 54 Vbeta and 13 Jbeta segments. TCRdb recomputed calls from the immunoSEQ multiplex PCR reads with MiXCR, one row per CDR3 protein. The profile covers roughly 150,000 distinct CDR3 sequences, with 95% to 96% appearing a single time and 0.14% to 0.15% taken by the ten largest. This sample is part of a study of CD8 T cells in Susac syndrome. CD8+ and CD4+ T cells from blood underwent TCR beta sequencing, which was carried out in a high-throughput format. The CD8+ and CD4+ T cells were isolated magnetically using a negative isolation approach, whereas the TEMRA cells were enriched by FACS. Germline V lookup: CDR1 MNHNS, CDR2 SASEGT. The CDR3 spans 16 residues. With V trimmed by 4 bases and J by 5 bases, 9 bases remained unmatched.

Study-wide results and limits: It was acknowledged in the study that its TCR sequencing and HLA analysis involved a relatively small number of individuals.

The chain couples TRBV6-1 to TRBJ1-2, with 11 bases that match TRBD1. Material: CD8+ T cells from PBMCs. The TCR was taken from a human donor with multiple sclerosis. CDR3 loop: CASSGALGQGVYGYTF. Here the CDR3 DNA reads TGTGCCAGCAGTGGGGCGCTGGGACAGGGGGTATATGGCTACACCTTC.